This T cell receptor (beta chain) was retrieved from a study of CD8+CD57+ T cells in acquired aplastic anemia. For CDR3 and TCR beta VDJ profiling, genomic DNA was the template used. TCRdb re-derived calls from the reads in MiXCR, one entry per CDR3 protein. This table holds hundreds of thousands of distinct CDR3 sequences, over 25% found once. Before being chosen for sequencing, patients had shown CD8+CD57+ cell expansion by flow cytometry. Among the patients, none had received any therapy at the time of blood sampling. This clonotype was detected only a few times. This CDR3 is 15 amino acids long. Germline assignment: CDR1 DFQATT and CDR2 SNEGSKA (reference sequence). V lost 0 bases, J lost 6 bases, and 5 bases stayed unmatched.

This TCR was sampled from a human donor with aplastic anemia. The specimen was sorted CD4+, CD8+, or CD8+CD57+ T cells (not recorded which) from PBMCs. This chain joins TRBV20-1 and TRBJ2-1; 10 bases fit TRBD2. The CDR3, as DNA: TGCAGTGCTAGAGAGCGACTAGCGGGCCCCAATGAGCAGTTCTTC. Amino acids: CSARERLAGPNEQFF.